Reported below is one T cell receptor beta chain. As yet, its antigen is unknown. Using immunoSEQ multiplex PCR, the repertoire was profiled, and TCRdb retains in-frame clones only, with some absent. The table has 250,000 to 350,000 clones, around 76% seen once. This entry is derived from a study of cytotoxic CD8 clonotypes in ibrutinib-treated CLL. Study-level background: Responses comprised approximately 24 partial and 2 complete; at median about 71 months, about 14 remained remitted and some twelve progressed.

CDR3 length equals 15 residues. Germline trimming cut 5 bases from V and 5 bases from J; bases unmatched to any gene: 4. The germline V gene has CDR1 WNHNN and CDR2 SYGVQD (reference sequence). Regarding the study as a whole: Sustained-remission and progressing patients diverged in sampling times. The public clonotypes identified were infrequent and showed contraction or stability on treatment.

The chain has TRBV10-1 and TRBJ1-6; 9 bases map to TRBD1. The receptor was isolated from a human donor with chronic lymphocytic leukemia. The material sequenced was PBMCs, taken at disease progression, from a patient treated with ibrutinib. CDR3 sequence (DNA): TGCGCCAGCAGTTTGACAGGGGGGAATAATTCACCCCTCCACTTT. It yields the protein CASSLTGGNNSPLHF.